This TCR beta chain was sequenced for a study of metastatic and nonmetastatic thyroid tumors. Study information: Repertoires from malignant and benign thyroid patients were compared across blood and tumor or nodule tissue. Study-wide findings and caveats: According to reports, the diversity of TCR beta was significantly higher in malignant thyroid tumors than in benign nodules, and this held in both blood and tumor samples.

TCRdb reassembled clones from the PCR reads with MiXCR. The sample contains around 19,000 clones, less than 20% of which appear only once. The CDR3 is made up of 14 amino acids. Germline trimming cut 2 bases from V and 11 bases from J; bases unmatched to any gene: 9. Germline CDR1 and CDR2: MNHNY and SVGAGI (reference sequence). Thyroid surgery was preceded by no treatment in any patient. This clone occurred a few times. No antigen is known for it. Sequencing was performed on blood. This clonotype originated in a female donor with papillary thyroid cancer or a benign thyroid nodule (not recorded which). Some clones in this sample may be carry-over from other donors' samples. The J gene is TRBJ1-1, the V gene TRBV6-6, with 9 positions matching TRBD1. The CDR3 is CASSYRGQGNWAFF. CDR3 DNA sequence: TGTGCCAGCAGTTACAGGGGACAGGGTAATTGGGCTTTCTTT.